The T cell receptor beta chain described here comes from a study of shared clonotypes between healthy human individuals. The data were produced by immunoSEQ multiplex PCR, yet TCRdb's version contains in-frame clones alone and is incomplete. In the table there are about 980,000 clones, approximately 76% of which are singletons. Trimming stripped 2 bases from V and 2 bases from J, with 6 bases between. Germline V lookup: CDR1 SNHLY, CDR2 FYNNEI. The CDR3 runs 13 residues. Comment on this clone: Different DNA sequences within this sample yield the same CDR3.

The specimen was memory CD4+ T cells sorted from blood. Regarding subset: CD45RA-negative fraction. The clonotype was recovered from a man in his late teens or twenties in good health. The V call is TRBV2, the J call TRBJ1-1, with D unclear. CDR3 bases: TGTGCCAGCAGTGAACAGCCCAACACTGAAGCTTTCTTT. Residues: CASSEQPNTEAFF. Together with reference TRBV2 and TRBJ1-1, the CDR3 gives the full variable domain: EPEVTQTPSHQVTQMGQEVILRCVPISNHLYFYWYRQILGQKVEFLVSFYNNEISEKSEIFDDQFSVERPDGSNFTLKIRSTKLEDSAMYFCASSEQPNTEAFFGQGTRLTVV.